The TCR beta chain under discussion was sequenced for a study of vaccination and CD4 T cells after COVID-19 (dated by TCRdb to about 2022). Turning to the overall study: Every convalescent patient had a positive nasal swab PCR test for SARS-CoV-2, with mild disease in eight to ten patients and severe disease in one. Post-COVID blood samples from convalescent patients were collected a median of around 100 days after diagnosis, with a range of roughly 35 to 180 days. The convalescent cohort comprised six males and four females, including two Hispanic individuals, seven Caucasians, two Asians and one multiracial person. In roughly 11 COVID-19 convalescent patients and 4 infection-naive healthy vaccine recipients, the spike-specific CD4+ TCR repertoire before mRNA vaccination was compared with the repertoire after mRNA vaccination. Post-vaccine blood samples were collected a median of approximately 77 days after the second vaccine dose, ranging from about 12 to 250 days. Culture stimuli were overlapping spike peptide pools from SARS-CoV-2 and from the common cold coronaviruses HCoV-NL63, HCoV-OC43 and HCoV-229E. Participants got two doses of the Pfizer-BioNTech BNT162b2 vaccine (n=8) or two doses of the Moderna mRNA-1273 vaccine (n=2). Control cultures used a CEFX viral epitope pool as positive control, an HIV-1 Nef peptide pool as negative control, or no peptide. Here is what the overall study found, with its caveats: The number of convalescent patients in the study was relatively small, and the study did not examine early timepoints following natural infection. An increase in the median number of SARS-CoV-2-reactive clonotypes from 21 after infection to 38 after vaccination was observed, but the change was not found to be significant. Of the vaccine-specific clones found in convalescent patients, nearly all (304 of 307) were mono-reactive for SARS-CoV-2 spike instead of being cross-reactive with common cold coronaviruses. In convalescent patients, a median around 86% of post-vaccine SARS-CoV-2-reactive clones were detected only after vaccination, suggesting vaccine-specific priming.

Only a few counts were recorded for this clonotype. Its antigen specificity is not known. Base quality data are lacking; no much larger clone is found one base away. Receptor amplification or capture employed PCR. DNA from cultured CD4+ T cells underwent TCR sequencing with the Oncomine TCR Beta short-read assay at the Johns Hopkins FTIC core. The QIAamp micro DNA kit was used to extract genomic DNA from the cultured CD4+ T cells. Oncomine TCR Beta libraries made from cultured CD4+ T cells were pooled using unique dual indexes and sequenced on an Illumina iSeq 100. The paper's data handling went like this. Non-productive sequences were removed, and CDR3s that did not start with C, did not end with F or W, or were shorter than 7 amino acids were discarded. Antigen-specific clonotypes were identified with the MANAFEST web application by comparing peptide-stimulated wells with reference and other culture wells. Positive clones required FDR below 0.05, an odds ratio above 5, and productive frequency above 0.1% in at least two of three replicate wells. Cross-reactive clonotypes were defined as significantly expanded in both SARS-CoV-2 spike wells and at least one common cold coronavirus spike condition. CDR3 homology was assessed with Levenshtein distances (stringdist) and unrooted phylogenetic trees (ape) in R version 3.6.1. The public reads were reprocessed in TCRdb via fastp at Q25 and MiXCR, keeping in-frame beta chains. Rows with one shared CDR3 protein collapse into an entry with the most common genes and DNA. The V and J calls here are based on TCRdb, not the publication. The sample table records about 15,000 distinct CDR3 sequences; roughly 50% of these occur just once. The leading ten clones occupy roughly 4.2% of the sample.

The treatment or condition label on this specimen signifies: approximately 9-day PBMC culture with coronavirus spike peptide pools or control peptides (ViraFEST assay). The ViraFEST assay, used in the study, expanded antigen-specific T cells with peptide pools and then identified the expanded clonotypes through TCR sequencing. The convalescent patients' positive SARS-CoV-2 PCR tests fell between March and December 2020, which was before the Alpha, Beta and Delta variants emerged in the United States. Each well held more than 1.5 million PBMCs cultured in IMDM containing approximately 5% human AB serum and around 10 IU/ml IL-2, with about 10 ug/ml peptide pools added. On days 3 and 7, half of the culture medium was replaced with fresh IL-2-containing medium. After more than 8 days of culture, CD4+ T cells were isolated by negative selection using the EasySep CD4+ T cell isolation kit. Ficoll-Paque Plus gradient centrifugation was used to isolate PBMCs from whole blood, and the isolated PBMCs were then either used fresh or cryopreserved at -140C. Each culture condition was generally run in triplicate wells.

The CDR3 runs 13 residues from the cysteine to the phenylalanine. The only DNA kept is the CDR3, 39 bases in frame from the first base. For CDR1 and CDR2, the germline V gene lists MNHEY and SVGAGI. V is reduced by 3 bases and J by 3 bases, leaving a spacing of 6 bases between them. The V and J segments used are TRBV6-5 and TRBJ1-5, with no confident D gene call. The receptor comes from a human donor who had recovered from COVID-19. Sequencing used CD4+ T cells from blood, cultured in vitro, obtained before SARS-CoV-2 vaccination. The sequenced DNA: TGTGCCAGCAGTTATGGCTCCAATCAGCCCCAGCATTTT. This gives the protein CASSYGSNQPQHF.